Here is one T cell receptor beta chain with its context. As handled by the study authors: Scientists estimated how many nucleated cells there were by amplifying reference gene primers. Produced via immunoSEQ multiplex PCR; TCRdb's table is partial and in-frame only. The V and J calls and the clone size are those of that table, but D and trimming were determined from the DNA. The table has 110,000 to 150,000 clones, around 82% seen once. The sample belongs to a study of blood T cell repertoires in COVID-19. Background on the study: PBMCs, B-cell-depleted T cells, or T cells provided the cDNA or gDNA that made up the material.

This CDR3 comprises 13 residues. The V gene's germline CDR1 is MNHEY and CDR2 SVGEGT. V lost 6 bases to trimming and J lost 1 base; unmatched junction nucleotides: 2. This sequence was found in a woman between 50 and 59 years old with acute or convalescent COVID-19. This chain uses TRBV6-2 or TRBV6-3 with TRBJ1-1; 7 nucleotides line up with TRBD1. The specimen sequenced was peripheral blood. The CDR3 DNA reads TGTGCCAGCAGCGGGACAGCGAACACTGAAGCTTTCTTT. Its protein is CASSGTANTEAFF.